This T cell receptor (beta chain) was sequenced in a study of T cells in localized non-small cell lung cancer. Points from the study as a whole: For the top 100 tumor clones, a median about 56 also appeared in adjacent lung. Multi-region tumor sequencing was not done, so intratumor heterogeneity could not be excluded. Highest T cell clonality was seen in uninvolved adjacent lung, surpassing that measured in tumor.

Concerning this clone: Its antigen is still unknown.

Trimming took 3 bases from V and 5 from J; bases not matched to a gene: 7. The CDR3 is 15 amino acids. Germline V gene sequence: CDR1 KGHSH, CDR2 LQKENI. The protocol was immunoSEQ multiplex PCR, while the TCRdb copy is restricted to in-frame clones and leaves out a portion. Of about 1,300 clones listed, about a fifth are singletons. The clonotype was recovered from a man aged 40-75 years with stage III squamous cell lung carcinoma. The material was normal lung tissue next to the tumor, obtained before any cancer treatment. The rearrangement uses TRBV18 and TRBJ1-2; 9 bases align to TRBD1. CDR3: CASSPTGGAFYGYTF. The CDR3 DNA is TGTGCCAGCTCACCTACAGGGGGCGCCTTTTATGGCTACACCTTC.